Shown below are 21 T cell receptor beta chains from a single sample sequenced in a study of CD8+ T cells in alopecia areata. Sequencing templates came from extracted RNA that was reverse transcribed into cDNA. Assay used: immunoSEQ multiplex PCR; TCRdb lists only in-frame clones, some missing. The sample shows around 140,000 clones, around 49% of them seen only once. The sample was CD4+ T cells sorted from blood, taken at week 0. These receptors all come from a human donor with alopecia areata.

This clone was seen a single time. The J gene is TRBJ1-1, the V gene TRBV6-1; the match to TRBD1 covers 8 bases. The CDR3 is 13 residues long. The junction had 3 bases not matched to a gene; V was cut back by 4 bases and J by 5 bases. Per the germline V gene, CDR1 is MNHNS and CDR2 is SASEGT. This CDR3 reads CASSGRGLTEAFF. The CDR3 DNA reads TGTGCCAGCAGTGGCAGGGGGCTGACTGAAGCTTTCTTT.

The CDR3 reads CAWSAWRTSDFPYEQYF. The CDR3, as DNA: TGTGCCTGGAGTGCCTGGCGAACTAGCGATTTTCCCTACGAGCAGTACTTC. The chain recombines TRBV30 with TRBJ2-7, with TRBD2 matching over 7 bases. The CDR3 has 17 amino acids. Unmatched junction bases numbered 14, after V lost 1 base and J lost 2 bases. CDR1 and CDR2 from the germline V gene are GTSNPN and SVGIG (reference sequence). Full variable domain (missing parts from reference TRBV30 and TRBJ2-7): SQTIHQWPATLVQPVGSPLSLECTVEGTSNPNLYWYRQAAGRGLQLLFYSVGIGQISSEVPQNLSASRPQDRQFILSSKKLLLSDSGFYLCAWSAWRTSDFPYEQYFGPGTRLTVT.

V gene TRBV6-5 combines with J gene TRBJ1-4, with 7 bases that match TRBD1. The CDR3 sequence is 14 residues long. The germline V gene encodes CDR1 MNHEY and CDR2 SVGAGI. Losses at the gene ends were 6 bases for V and 8 bases for J; bases not matched to a gene: 9. In nucleotides, the CDR3 is TGTGCCAGCAGCCGATTCGGGACAGCAGAAAAACTGTTTTTT. This encodes CASSRFGTAEKLFF.

The J gene is TRBJ1-1, the V gene TRBV6-1; D possibly corresponds to TRBD1 (5 bases). The CDR3 contains 15 residues. CDR1 and CDR2 (germline): MNHNS, SASEGT. The germline V and J ends were trimmed by 0 bases and 1 base, with 9 bases remaining between them. CDR3 sequence (DNA): TGTGCCAGCAGTGAAGCCCGGGACGAGAACACTGAAGCTTTCTTT. As protein: CASSEARDENTEAFF.

The V call is TRBV29-1, the J call TRBJ2-3; D might be TRBD2 (5 bases). Germline loops: CDR1 SQVTM, CDR2 ANQGSEA. Trimming stripped 7 bases from V and 2 bases from J, with 10 bases between. The CDR3 is 12 amino acids. CDR3 sequence: CSGRVHTDTQYF. The CDR3 DNA is TGCAGCGGGCGGGTACACACAGATACGCAGTATTTT.

This sequence joins TRBV6-6 and TRBJ2-1; 8 positions agree with TRBD2. Germline CDR1 and CDR2: MNHNY and SVGAGI (reference sequence). The junction had 4 bases not matched to a gene; V was cut back by 5 bases and J by 13 bases. The CDR3 totals 11 residues. CDR3 residues: CASSPGTSQFF. The CDR3 nucleotides read TGTGCCAGCAGTCCCGGGACTAGTCAGTTCTTC.

The chain joins TRBV30 to TRBJ1-5; D perhaps matches TRBD1 (5 bases). Per the germline V gene, CDR1 is GTSNPN and CDR2 is SVGIG (reference sequence). V gave up 3 bases and J gave up 3 bases, with 12 bases separating them. This CDR3 region has 14 residues. The CDR3 nucleotides read TGTGCCTGGAGCATCCGGGACTACAATCAGCCCCAGCATTTT. It codes for CAWSIRDYNQPQHF.

The chain uses TRBV30 and TRBJ1-1; D remains ambiguous. The CDR3 loop spans 14 amino acids. Germline V CDR1 and CDR2: GTSNPN, SVGIG (reference sequence). The V and J ends lost 0 bases and 0 bases respectively, with 8 bases between them. The CDR3 nucleotides are TGTGCCTGGAGTGTAGGAGGGATGAACACTGAAGCTTTCTTT. This gives the protein CAWSVGGMNTEAFF.

DNA for the CDR3: TGCGCCAGCAGCACCCAAACAGGGATGAACACTGAAGCTTTCTTT. This translates into CASSTQTGMNTEAFF. The chain couples TRBV4-1 to TRBJ1-1; maybe TRBD1 (6 bases). The CDR3 contains 15 residues. Germline V CDR1 and CDR2: MGHRA, YSYEKL. V lost 5 bases and J 0 bases, leaving 13 bases between the germline ends.

This clone appeared many times. CDR3 sequence (DNA): TGTGCCAGCAGTTACGAAGGGACAGGGGAGTTCTTC. This sequence encodes CASSYEGTGEFF. The chain carries TRBV6-5 and TRBJ2-1; 10 bases line up with TRBD1. The germline CDR1 and CDR2 sequences are MNHEY and SVGAGI. The V gene end was trimmed by 2 bases and the J gene end by 14 bases; junction bases not matched to a gene: 3. The CDR3 spans 12 residues.

This clone was seen many times. The chain joins TRBV5-6 to TRBJ2-1; possible D gene TRBD2, 6 bases. This CDR3 is built from 15 residues. Trimming pared 7 bases from V and 6 bases from J, leaving 20 bases between. Germline V lookup: CDR1 SGHDT, CDR2 YYEEEE. The CDR3 region is CASRLGGVGPNEQFF. The CDR3 bases are TGTGCCAGCCGACTGGGGGGAGTCGGTCCCAATGAGCAGTTCTTC.

This clone showed up just a few times. V is TRBV28 and J is TRBJ2-5; possibly TRBD1 for D (5 bases). V lost 5 bases and J lost 1, with 20 bases in between. The CDR3 extends over 17 amino acids. The germline CDR1 and CDR2 sequences are MDHEN and SYDVKM. CDR3 nucleotide sequence: TGTGCCAGCAGTCCTGGGTACCCAGGGCTCAGCCAAGAGACCCAGTACTTC. Translated: CASSPGYPGLSQETQYF.

This clone was counted a single time. The chain couples TRBV19 to TRBJ1-5; 7 nucleotides match TRBD1. There are 13 residues in the CDR3. V dropped 5 bases and J dropped 2; count of bases not matched to a gene: 0. CDR1 is LNHDA and CDR2 is SQIVND in the germline V gene (reference sequence). CDR3 sequence (DNA): TGTGCCAGTAGTCAGGGGGGCAATCAGCCCCAGCATTTT. Translating it yields CASSQGGNQPQHF.

This chain joins TRBV23-1 and TRBJ2-2; tentative D call: TRBD1 (6 bases). TRBV23-1 is known as an ORF, though its function is uncertain. Trimming removed 7 bases from V and 3 bases from J, with 12 bases in between. The CDR3 runs 14 residues. The DNA of the CDR3 is TGCGCCAGCACTAACGGACAGCACACCGGGGAGCTGTTTTTT. It translates to CASTNGQHTGELFF.

The chain joins TRBV28 to TRBJ2-1; 10 positions agree with TRBD1. V gave up 1 base and J gave up 5 bases; unmatched junction bases: 5. The CDR3 loop spans 16 amino acids. The germline V gene has CDR1 MDHEN and CDR2 SYDVKM. CDR3 bases: TGTGCCAGCAGTTTATCGGGACAGGGGATGAACAATGAGCAGTTCTTC. Its protein product is CASSLSGQGMNNEQFF.

The V call is TRBV28, the J call TRBJ1-2; 9 bases align to TRBD1. CDR3 length equals 13 residues. The trim removed 8 bases at V and 4 bases at J, leaving 5 bases unmatched. Germline values: CDR1 MDHEN, CDR2 SYDVKM. The CDR3 sequence is CASGTGMGYGYTF. Here the CDR3 DNA reads TGTGCCAGCGGGACAGGGATGGGCTATGGCTACACCTTC.

The chain links TRBV29-1 to TRBJ2-5; D remains unclear. Germline V gene lookup returns CDR1 SQVTM and CDR2 ANQGSEA. V lost 1 base, J lost 5 bases, and 11 bases lay in between. This CDR3 is 13 amino acids long. The CDR3 coding sequence is TGCAGCGTTGAAGGAGAGTTTAGGGAGACCCAGTACTTC. It codes for CSVEGEFRETQYF.

V gene TRBV5-1 combines with J gene TRBJ2-2, with 12 bases matching TRBD2. Losses at the gene ends were 4 bases for V and 0 bases for J; bases not matched to a gene: 7. Germline-derived CDR1 and CDR2 are SGHRS and YFSETQ. CDR3 length: 18 residues. The CDR3 sequence is CASSDRLAGEANTGELFF. The DNA for the CDR3 is TGCGCCAGCAGCGATAGACTAGCGGGGGAGGCGAACACCGGGGAGCTGTTTTTT.

The V and J genes are TRBV29-1 and TRBJ2-2, with 11 bases lining up with TRBD2. This CDR3 is 15 amino acids long. V lost 3 bases and J lost 1; bases outside the gene matches: 1. CDR1 is SQVTM and CDR2 is ANQGSEA in the germline V gene. The CDR3 reads CSVDSGRVNTGELFF. The CDR3 DNA reads as TGCAGCGTTGATAGCGGGAGGGTGAACACCGGGGAGCTGTTTTTT.

CDR3 nucleotides: TGCAGCGTTGGGGGGCTGGACCCGGGCACAGATACGCAGTATTTT. This translates into CSVGGLDPGTDTQYF. V is TRBV29-1 and J is TRBJ2-3; D possibly corresponds to TRBD1 (6 bases). The CDR3 runs 15 residues. The germline V gene has CDR1 SQVTM and CDR2 ANQGSEA. V lost 4 bases and J lost 1, with 15 bases in between.

This clone appeared a few times. The chain recombines TRBV7-2 with TRBJ2-7; 7 bases are a match to TRBD2. Looked up from germline, CDR1 is SGHTA and CDR2 is FQGNSA. CDR3 length: 12 residues. V shed 5 bases, J shed 6 bases, and the junction held 4 bases outside the gene matches. The CDR3 bases are TGTGCCAGCAGCCGGCCTAGCGGCGAGCAGTACTTC. It translates to CASSRPSGEQYF. The full variable domain, in which reference TRBV7-2 and TRBJ2-7 provide the parts outside the CDR3, is GAGVSQSPSNKVTEKGKDVELRCDPISGHTALYWYRQSLGQGLEFLIYFQGNSAPDKSGLPSDRFSAERTGGSVSTLTIQRTQQEDSAVYLCASSRPSGEQYFGPGTRLTVT.